Here is one T cell receptor (beta chain) with its context. The source of the sample is a study of cytomegalovirus exposure and HLA in healthy donors. The CDR3 contains 16 residues. The V gene's germline CDR1 is KGHSH and CDR2 LQKENI. V dropped 4 bases and J dropped 7; count of bases not matched to a gene: 15. The PCR employed 60 Vbeta primers together with 13 Jbeta primers. Method: immunoSEQ multiplex PCR; TCRdb's copy keeps in-frame clones and lacks some. The data hold some 88,000 clones, with under 80% observed a single time. The rearrangement joins TRBV18 to TRBJ2-5, with 7 bases aligning to TRBD1. The specimen sequenced was PBMCs. The receptor comes from a woman aged 25 to 39 in good health and CMV-seronegative. CDR3 bases: TGTGCCAGCTCACACCGGACAGGAGTAAATGTGGCGACCCAGTACTTC. Translation gives CASSHRTGVNVATQYF.